Listed here are 24 T cell receptor beta chains from one sample, sequenced in a study of T cell clones after liver transplantation. Data came from immunoSEQ multiplex PCR; TCRdb stores just in-frame clones and leaves some out. The table shows 80,000 or so clones, with about 82% occurring only once. The starting material was CD4+ T cells from blood, obtained just over 45 months after liver transplant. The receptors were gathered from a human patient who received a liver transplant. Some T cells may have come from the graft donor.

The chain couples TRBV5-1 to TRBJ2-7, with 10 bases matching TRBD1. Germline V gene lookup returns CDR1 SGHRS and CDR2 YFSETQ. V trimming: 0 bases; J trimming: 5 bases; junction bases outside the gene matches: 5. This CDR3 comprises 15 residues. The CDR3 reads CASSLVGTGVDEQYF. The CDR3 nucleotides are TGCGCCAGCAGCTTGGTCGGGACAGGGGTCGACGAGCAGTACTTC.

The chain links TRBV7-2 to TRBJ2-7; D unclear. The germline V gene has CDR1 SGHTA and CDR2 FQGNSA. Trimming left V 1 base short and J 0 bases short, with 10 bases between. CDR3 length equals 15 residues. CDR3 amino acids: CASSLGPSDSYEQYF. DNA of the CDR3: TGTGCCAGCAGCTTAGGGCCTTCGGACTCCTACGAGCAGTACTTC.

The rearrangement joins TRBV18 to TRBJ1-1, with D possibly matching TRBD1 (6 bases). The CDR3 is 15 amino acids. The germline V and J ends were trimmed by 6 bases and 1 base, with 15 bases remaining between them. CDR1 and CDR2 (germline): KGHSH, LQKENI. The CDR3 bases are TGTGCCAGCTCGAGAGGGGGGATCTCGAACACTGAAGCTTTCTTT. Its protein product is CASSRGGISNTEAFF.

The V gene is TRBV7-2, the J gene TRBJ2-5, with D perhaps matching TRBD1 (6 bases). This CDR3 spans 13 amino acids. Germline CDR1 SGHTA, CDR2 FQGNSA. The ends were cut back, 5 bases at V and 5 bases at J, with 12 bases in the middle. The CDR3 here is CASSIQGLETQYF. The CDR3 DNA reads TGTGCCAGCAGCATACAGGGTTTGGAGACCCAGTACTTC.

This sequence joins TRBV27 and TRBJ2-7; 9 nucleotides agree with TRBD1. Per germline, CDR1 MNHEY and CDR2 SMNVEV (reference sequence). V shed 4 bases and J 3 bases; nucleotides not matched to a gene: 4. This CDR3 region has 14 residues. The chain's CDR3 is CASSSTGGYYEQYF. In nucleotides, the CDR3 is TGTGCCAGCAGTTCGACAGGGGGGTACTACGAGCAGTACTTC.

CDR3 region: CSVDLDYNEQFF. The CDR3 region has the DNA TGCAGCGTTGATCTAGACTACAATGAGCAGTTCTTC. The rearrangement uses TRBV29-1 and TRBJ2-1, with D unclear. In germline, CDR1 is SQVTM, CDR2 ANQGSEA. The ends were cut back, 3 bases at V and 3 bases at J, with 6 bases in the middle. The CDR3 sequence is 12 residues long.

In regard to this clone: An end of the junction differs from the germline gene, which may be a read error. This chain joins TRBV7-2 and TRBJ1-5; TRBD1 agrees at 7 bases. CDR1 and CDR2 (germline): SGHTA, FQGNSA. This CDR3 spans 17 amino acids. DNA for the CDR3: TGTGCCAGCAGCCTGACAGGGTGGTCCCTTAGCAATCAGCCCCATCATTTT. Its translation is CASSLTGWSLSNQPHHF.

The rearrangement joins TRBV28 to TRBJ2-1; no clear D gene. This CDR3 comprises 11 residues. Germline assignment: CDR1 MDHEN and CDR2 SYDVKM. V gave up 7 bases and J gave up 8 bases, with 9 bases separating them. CDR3 sequence: CASTLADEQFF. The CDR3 DNA follows: TGTGCCAGCACCTTGGCTGATGAGCAGTTCTTC.

This sequence joins TRBV28 and TRBJ1-5; a weak D match, TRBD1 (5 bases). This CDR3 comprises 16 residues. CDR1 is MDHEN, CDR2 SYDVKM, per germline. Trimming left V 6 bases short and J 4 bases short, with 19 bases between. CDR3 sequence: CASSQGVQRLNQPQHF. DNA of the CDR3: TGTGCCAGCAGCCAAGGGGTACAACGCCTGAATCAGCCCCAGCATTTT.

The genes are TRBV18 and TRBJ1-4; 7 nucleotides align to TRBD1. Germline assignment: CDR1 KGHSH and CDR2 LQKENI. Unmatched junction bases numbered 10, after V lost 3 bases and J lost 6 bases. CDR3 length: 16 residues. CDR3 sequence: CASSPTAAGGDEKLFF. CDR3 in DNA: TGTGCCAGCTCACCTACTGCGGCAGGGGGTGATGAAAAACTGTTTTTT.

This clone has just a few counts. J is TRBJ2-3 and V is TRBV11-3; D gene ambiguous. V was shortened by 3 bases and J by 4 bases, with 8 bases between the two germline ends. The CDR3 runs to 13 residues. Germline values: CDR1 SGHNT, CDR2 YENEEA. In nucleotides, the CDR3 is TGTGCCAGCAGCTTCGGTGCGGCAGATACGCAGTATTTT. Its translation is CASSFGAADTQYF.

This clone was seen once. This chain joins TRBV7-2 and TRBJ2-1, with 8 nucleotides matching TRBD1. J gave up 5 bases and V 8 bases, and 8 bases lay outside the gene matches. CDR1 is SGHTA, CDR2 FQGNSA, per germline. This CDR3 spans 14 amino acids. CDR3 protein: CASQRTGRDNEQFF. The DNA for the CDR3 is TGTGCCAGCCAGAGGACAGGGCGAGACAATGAGCAGTTCTTC. Supplemented by reference TRBV7-2 and TRBJ2-1, the full variable domain reads GAGVSQSPSNKVTEKGKDVELRCDPISGHTALYWYRQSLGQGLEFLIYFQGNSAPDKSGLPSDRFSAERTGGSVSTLTIQRTQQEDSAVYLCASQRTGRDNEQFFGPGTRLTVL.

This clone appeared a few times. The same CDR3 arises from other DNA sequences in this sample as well. V gene TRBV6-5 combines with J gene TRBJ2-1; D is possibly TRBD2 (5 bases). This CDR3 spans 14 amino acids. CDR1 is MNHEY and CDR2 is SVGAGI in the germline V gene. V dropped 0 bases and J dropped 4 bases, with 7 bases sitting between them. The CDR3 is CASSYSRVYNEQFF. The CDR3 bases are TGTGCCAGCAGTTACTCGAGGGTTTACAATGAGCAGTTCTTC.

The chain recombines TRBV5-6 with TRBJ2-2; no clear D. The germline V gene has CDR1 SGHDT and CDR2 YYEEEE. Trimming removed 5 bases at V and 1 base at J, with 9 bases between. The CDR3 sequence is 14 residues long. CDR3 nucleotides: TGTGCCAGCAGGGACGACTTGAACACCGGGGAGCTGTTTTTT. Its translation: CASRDDLNTGELFF.

The chain uses TRBV4-1 and TRBJ2-1; TRBD2 aligns across 8 bases. CDR1 and CDR2 (germline): MGHRA, YSYEKL. J lost 2 bases, V lost 9 bases, and 6 bases had no gene match. This CDR3 region has 14 residues. The CDR3 loop reads CASKAGAAYNEQFF. The CDR3 nucleotides are TGCGCCAGTAAAGCGGGAGCCGCCTACAATGAGCAGTTCTTC.

This clone was seen only a few times. The chain carries TRBV11-2 and TRBJ1-2, with a possible D match to TRBD1 (6 bases). The CDR3 spans 13 residues. V was clipped by 2 bases and J by 6 bases, with 10 bases between them. The germline CDR1 and CDR2 sequences are SGHAT and FQNNGV. The CDR3 spells CASSLYRAHGYTF. CDR3 in DNA: TGTGCCAGCAGCTTATACAGGGCGCATGGCTACACCTTC.

A single count supports this clone. The chain combines TRBV5-1 with TRBJ2-1; a weak D match, TRBD1 (5 bases). Trimming pared 2 bases from V and 2 bases from J, leaving 8 bases between. This CDR3 is built from 14 residues. The V gene's germline CDR1 is SGHRS and CDR2 YFSETQ. CDR3 nucleotides: TGCGCCAGCAGCTTACAAGGGGCCTACAATGAGCAGTTCTTC. It encodes CASSLQGAYNEQFF.

The chain employs TRBV4-3 and TRBJ1-4; no firm D call. In germline, CDR1 is LGHNA, CDR2 YSLEER. V was clipped by 0 bases and J by 6 bases, with 14 bases between them. The CDR3 has 16 amino acids. The CDR3 protein is CASSQEWTLADEKLFF. The CDR3, as DNA: TGCGCCAGCAGCCAAGAATGGACCCTCGCAGATGAAAAACTGTTTTTT.

This sequence joins TRBV2 and TRBJ1-1; weak D call: TRBD1 (5 bases). Germline V gives CDR1 SNHLY, CDR2 FYNNEI. This CDR3 has 15 residues. The V gene lost 7 bases and the J gene lost 1 base, with 16 bases spanning the gap. CDR3 sequence (DNA): TGTGCCAGCATCCGGTCAGGGCACCCGAACACTGAAGCTTTCTTT. It yields the protein CASIRSGHPNTEAFF.

This chain joins TRBV4-1 and TRBJ2-3; 8 nucleotides agree with TRBD1. The germline gives CDR1 MGHRA, CDR2 YSYEKL. The CDR3 loop spans 16 amino acids. Trimming cost V 6 bases and J 2 bases; bases outside gene matches: 10. CDR3 amino acids: CASSSWTGRNTDTQYF. CDR3 in DNA: TGCGCCAGCAGTTCTTGGACAGGGAGGAACACAGATACGCAGTATTTT.

The rearrangement joins TRBV5-1 to TRBJ1-1; no clear D gene. This CDR3 has 15 residues. V lost 0 bases and J 5 bases, leaving 14 bases between the germline ends. Germline-derived CDR1 and CDR2 are SGHRS and YFSETQ. CDR3 coding DNA: TGCGCCAGCAGCTTGGGGGTCGCTGAAGGGACTGAAGCTTTCTTT. Its protein is CASSLGVAEGTEAFF.

The chain uses TRBV19 and TRBJ1-1; D gene unclear. Trimming took off 7 bases at V and 7 bases at J, with 16 bases between the two ends. Germline CDR1 and CDR2: LNHDA and SQIVND (reference sequence). CDR3 size: 13 residues. This chain's CDR3 is CASKGSRLREAFF. The CDR3 region has the DNA TGTGCCAGTAAAGGTAGCCGGCTTCGTGAAGCTTTCTTT.

The chain joins TRBV4-1 to TRBJ2-2; 9 nucleotides match TRBD1. Germline lookup yields CDR1 MGHRA and CDR2 YSYEKL. This CDR3 contains 17 residues. J gave up 6 bases and V 0 bases, and 8 bases lay outside the gene matches. The CDR3 region has the DNA TGCGCCAGCAGCCAAGAGATTGGGACAGGGAGGCCCGGGGAGCTGTTTTTT. Translating gives CASSQEIGTGRPGELFF.

The chain combines TRBV9 with TRBJ1-1; 9 bases line up with TRBD1. The V gene end was trimmed by 4 bases and the J gene end by 4 bases; junction bases not matched to a gene: 5. The germline CDR1 and CDR2 sequences are SGDLS and YYNGEE. The CDR3 covers 14 residues. The CDR3 coding sequence is TGTGCCAGCAGCTTCCAACAGGGGGCCACTGAAGCTTTCTTT. This translates into CASSFQQGATEAFF.